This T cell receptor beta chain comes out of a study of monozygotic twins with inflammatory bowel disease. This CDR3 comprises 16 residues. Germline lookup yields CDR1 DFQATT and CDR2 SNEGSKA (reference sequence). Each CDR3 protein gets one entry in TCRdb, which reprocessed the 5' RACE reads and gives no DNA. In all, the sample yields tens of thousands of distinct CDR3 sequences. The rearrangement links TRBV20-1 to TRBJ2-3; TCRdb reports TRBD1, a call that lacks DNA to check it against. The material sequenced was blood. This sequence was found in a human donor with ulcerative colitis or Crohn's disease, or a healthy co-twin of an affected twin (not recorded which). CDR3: CSAWDRLEESTDTQYF.